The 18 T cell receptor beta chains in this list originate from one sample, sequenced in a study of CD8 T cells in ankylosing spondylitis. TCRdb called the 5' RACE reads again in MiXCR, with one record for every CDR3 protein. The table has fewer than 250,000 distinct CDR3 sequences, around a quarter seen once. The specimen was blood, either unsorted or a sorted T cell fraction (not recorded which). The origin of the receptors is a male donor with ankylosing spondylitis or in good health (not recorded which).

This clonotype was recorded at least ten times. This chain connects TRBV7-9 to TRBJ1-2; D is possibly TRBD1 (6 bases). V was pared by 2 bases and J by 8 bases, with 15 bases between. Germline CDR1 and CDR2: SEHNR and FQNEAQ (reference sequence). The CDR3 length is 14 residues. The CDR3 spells CASSLPTGLGGYTF. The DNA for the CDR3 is TGTGCCAGCAGCTTACCAACAGGGTTGGGGGGCTACACCTTC.

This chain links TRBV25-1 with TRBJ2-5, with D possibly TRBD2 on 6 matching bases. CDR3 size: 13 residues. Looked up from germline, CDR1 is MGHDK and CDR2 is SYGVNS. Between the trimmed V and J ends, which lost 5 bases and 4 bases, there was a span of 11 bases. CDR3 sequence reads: CASSQWGGETQYF. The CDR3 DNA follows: TGTGCCAGCAGTCAATGGGGAGGAGAGACCCAGTACTTC. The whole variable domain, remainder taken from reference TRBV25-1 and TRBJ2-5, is EADIYQTPRYLVIGTGKKITLECSQTMGHDKMYWYQQDPGMELHLIHYSYGVNSTEKGDLSSESTVSRIRTEHFPLTLESARPSHTSQYLCASSQWGGETQYFGPGTRLLVL.

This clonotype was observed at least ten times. This chain's CDR3 is CAYSSGTDTQYF. CDR3 DNA: TGCGCCTACTCTTCTGGGACAGATACGCAGTATTTT. This chain connects TRBV10-2 to TRBJ2-3; D is uncertain. The V gene lost 11 bases and the J gene lost 3 bases, with 12 bases spanning the gap. Germline CDR1 is WSHSY and CDR2 is SAAADI. CDR3 size: 12 residues.

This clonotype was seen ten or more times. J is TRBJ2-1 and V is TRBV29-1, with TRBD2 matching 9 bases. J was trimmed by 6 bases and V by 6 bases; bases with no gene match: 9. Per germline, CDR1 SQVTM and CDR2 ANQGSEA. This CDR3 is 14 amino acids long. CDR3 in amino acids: CSVGAGGPSNEQFF. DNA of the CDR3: TGCAGCGTCGGGGCGGGAGGGCCTAGCAATGAGCAGTTCTTC.

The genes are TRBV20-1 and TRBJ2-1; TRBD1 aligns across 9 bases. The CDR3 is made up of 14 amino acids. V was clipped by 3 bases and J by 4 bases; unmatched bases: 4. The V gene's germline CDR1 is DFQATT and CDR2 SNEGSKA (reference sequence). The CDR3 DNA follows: TGCAGTGCTAGGTGGGACAGGGTATACAATGAGCAGTTCTTC. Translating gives CSARWDRVYNEQFF.

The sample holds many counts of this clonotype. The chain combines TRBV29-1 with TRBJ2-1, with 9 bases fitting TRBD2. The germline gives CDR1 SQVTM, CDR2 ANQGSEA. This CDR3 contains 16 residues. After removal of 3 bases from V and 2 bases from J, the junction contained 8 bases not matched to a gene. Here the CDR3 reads CSVDPRAGGTYNEQFF. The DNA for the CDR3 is TGCAGCGTTGACCCGAGGGCGGGAGGGACCTACAATGAGCAGTTCTTC.

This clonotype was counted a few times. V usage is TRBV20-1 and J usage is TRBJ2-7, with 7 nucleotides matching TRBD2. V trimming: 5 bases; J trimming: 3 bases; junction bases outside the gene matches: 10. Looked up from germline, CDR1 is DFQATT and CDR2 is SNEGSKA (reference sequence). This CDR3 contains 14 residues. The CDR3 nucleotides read TGCAGTGCTCGCGAAAGGGAGGGAGTCTACGAGCAGTACTTC. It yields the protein CSAREREGVYEQYF.

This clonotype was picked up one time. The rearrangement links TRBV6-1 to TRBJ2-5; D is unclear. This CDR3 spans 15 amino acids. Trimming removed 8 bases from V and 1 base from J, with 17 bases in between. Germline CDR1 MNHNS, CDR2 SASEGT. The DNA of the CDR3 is TGTGCCAGCCTCTCCGCCGGTGCATCCCAAGAGACCCAGTACTTC. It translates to CASLSAGASQETQYF.

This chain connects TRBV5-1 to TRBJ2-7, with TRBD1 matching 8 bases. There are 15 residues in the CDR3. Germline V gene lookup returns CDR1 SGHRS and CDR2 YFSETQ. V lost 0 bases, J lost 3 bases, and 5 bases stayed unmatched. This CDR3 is CASSLGGTGHYEQYF. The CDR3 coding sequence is TGCGCCAGCAGCTTGGGAGGGACAGGCCACTACGAGCAGTACTTC.

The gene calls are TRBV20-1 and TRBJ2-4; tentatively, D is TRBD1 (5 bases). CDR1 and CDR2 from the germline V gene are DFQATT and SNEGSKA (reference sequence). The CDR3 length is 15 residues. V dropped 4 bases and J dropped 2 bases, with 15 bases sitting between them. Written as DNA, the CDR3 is TGCAGTGCTAAAAGCCTCAGGGAAACCAAAAACATTCAGTACTTC. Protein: CSAKSLRETKNIQYF.

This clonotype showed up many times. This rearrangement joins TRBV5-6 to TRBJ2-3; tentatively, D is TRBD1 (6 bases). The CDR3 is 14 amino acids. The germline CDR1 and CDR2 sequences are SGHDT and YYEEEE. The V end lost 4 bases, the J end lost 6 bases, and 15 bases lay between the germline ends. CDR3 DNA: TGTGCCAGCAGCGGGGGCACGTATTGGGATACGCAGTATTTT. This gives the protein CASSGGTYWDTQYF.

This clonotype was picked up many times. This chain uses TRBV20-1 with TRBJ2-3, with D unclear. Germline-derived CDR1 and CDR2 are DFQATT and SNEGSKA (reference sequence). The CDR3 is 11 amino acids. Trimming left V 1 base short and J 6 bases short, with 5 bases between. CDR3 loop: CSARVLDTQYF. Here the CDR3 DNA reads TGCAGTGCTAGAGTTTTGGATACGCAGTATTTT.

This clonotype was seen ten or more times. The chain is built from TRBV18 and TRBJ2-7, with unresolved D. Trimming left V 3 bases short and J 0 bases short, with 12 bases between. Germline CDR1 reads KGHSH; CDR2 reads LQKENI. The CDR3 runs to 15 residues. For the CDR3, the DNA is TGTGCCAGCTCACCTGGGTCCCGGAGCTCCTACGAGCAGTACTTC. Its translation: CASSPGSRSSYEQYF. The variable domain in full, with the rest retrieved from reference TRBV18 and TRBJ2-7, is NAGVMQNPRHLVRRRGQEARLRCSPMKGHSHVYWYRQLPEEGLKFMVYLQKENIIDESGMPKERFSAEFPKEGPSILRIQQVVRGDSAAYFCASSPGSRSSYEQYFGPGTRLTVT.

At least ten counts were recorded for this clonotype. The CDR3 loop reads CASSRHGTSANYGYTF. CDR3 nucleotide sequence: TGTGCCAGCAGCCGACACGGGACCTCAGCTAACTATGGCTACACCTTC. The V call is TRBV6-1, the J call TRBJ1-2; D is perhaps TRBD1 (5 bases). Trimming took off 6 bases at V and 0 bases at J, with 17 bases between the two ends. CDR3 size: 16 residues. The germline V gene has CDR1 MNHNS and CDR2 SASEGT.

CDR3 sequence reads: CSVRLGSSGANVLTF. As DNA, the CDR3 is TGCAGCGTTCGCCTTGGCAGCTCTGGGGCCAACGTCCTGACTTTC. The V call is TRBV29-1, the J call TRBJ2-6, with no clear D. Germline V gene data show CDR1 as SQVTM and CDR2 as ANQGSEA. This CDR3 is 15 amino acids long. V was clipped by 5 bases and J by 0 bases, with 11 bases between them.

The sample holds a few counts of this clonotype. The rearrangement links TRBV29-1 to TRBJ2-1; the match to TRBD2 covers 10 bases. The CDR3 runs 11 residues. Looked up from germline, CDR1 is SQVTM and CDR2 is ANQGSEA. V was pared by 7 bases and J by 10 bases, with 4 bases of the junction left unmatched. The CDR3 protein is CSGHSGREQFF. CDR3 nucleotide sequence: TGCAGCGGACATAGCGGGAGGGAGCAGTTCTTC.

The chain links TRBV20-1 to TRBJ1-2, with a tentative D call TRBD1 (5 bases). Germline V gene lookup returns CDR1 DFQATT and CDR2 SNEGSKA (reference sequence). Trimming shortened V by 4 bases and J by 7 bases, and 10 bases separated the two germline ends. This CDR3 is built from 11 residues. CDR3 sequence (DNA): TGCAGTGCTATTCGGGACGGTGGCTACACCTTC. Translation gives CSAIRDGGYTF.

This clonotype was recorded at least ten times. CDR3 region: CASSRADRGFGYTF. CDR3 coding DNA: TGTGCCAGCAGCAGGGCTGACAGGGGGTTTGGCTACACCTTC. The J gene is TRBJ1-2, the V gene TRBV11-1; TRBD1 aligns across 9 bases. Trimming took 5 bases from V and 7 from J; bases not matched to a gene: 8. The CDR3 has 14 amino acids. Germline values: CDR1 SGHAT, CDR2 FQDESV (reference sequence).